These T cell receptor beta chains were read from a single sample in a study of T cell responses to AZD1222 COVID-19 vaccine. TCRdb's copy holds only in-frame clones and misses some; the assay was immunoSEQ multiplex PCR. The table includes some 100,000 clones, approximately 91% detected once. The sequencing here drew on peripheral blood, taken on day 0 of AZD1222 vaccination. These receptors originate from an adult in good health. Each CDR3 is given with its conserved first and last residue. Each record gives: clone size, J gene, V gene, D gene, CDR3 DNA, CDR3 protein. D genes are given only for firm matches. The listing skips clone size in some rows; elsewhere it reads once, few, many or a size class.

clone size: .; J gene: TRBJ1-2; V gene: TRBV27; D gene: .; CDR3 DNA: TGTGCCAGCAGTTTCAGGGGCCCTAACTATGGCTACACCTTC; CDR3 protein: CASSFRGPNYGYTF
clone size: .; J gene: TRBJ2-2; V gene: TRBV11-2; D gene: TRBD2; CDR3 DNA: TGTGCCAGCAGCTTACTCCTAGCGGGGTCCGGGGAGCTGTTTTTT; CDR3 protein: CASSLLLAGSGELFF
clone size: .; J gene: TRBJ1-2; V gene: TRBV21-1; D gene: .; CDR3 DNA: TGTGCCAGCAGCAAAGCGTACGGGACAGTCCCTCTTGTCAACTATGGCTACACCTTC; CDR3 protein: CASSKAYGTVPLVNYGYTF
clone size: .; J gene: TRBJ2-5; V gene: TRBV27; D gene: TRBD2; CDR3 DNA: TGTGCCAGCTCCCCATACCGGGTAGCGGGAGGTCTAGAGACCCAGTACTTC; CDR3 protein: CASSPYRVAGGLETQYF
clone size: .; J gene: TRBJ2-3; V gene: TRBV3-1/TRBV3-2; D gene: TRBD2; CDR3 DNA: TGTGCCAGCAGCCCTTACAGCGGGGGGGCATCAGATACGCAGTATTTT; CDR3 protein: CASSPYSGGASDTQYF
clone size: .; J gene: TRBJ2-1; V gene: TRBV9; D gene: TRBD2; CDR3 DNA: TGTGCCAGCAGCGTAGGGACTAGTCTTACCTATGAGCAGTTCTTC; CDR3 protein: CASSVGTSLTYEQFF
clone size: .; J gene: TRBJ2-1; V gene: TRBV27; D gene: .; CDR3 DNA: TGTGCCAGCAGTTCCACAAGAAGACCTAACAATGAGCAGTTCTTC; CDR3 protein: CASSSTRRPNNEQFF
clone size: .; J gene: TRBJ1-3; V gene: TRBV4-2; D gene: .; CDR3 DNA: TGTGCCAGCAGCCAAAACTACAGGGTAGGCGGAAACACCATATATTTT; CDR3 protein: CASSQNYRVGGNTIYF
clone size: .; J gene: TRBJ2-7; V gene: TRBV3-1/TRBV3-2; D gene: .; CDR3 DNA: TGTGCCAGCAGCCTTGAGCGAACCGAGCAGTACTTC; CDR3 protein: CASSLERTEQYF
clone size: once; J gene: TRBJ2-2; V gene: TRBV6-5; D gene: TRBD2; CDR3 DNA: TGTGCCAGCAAGACTAGCGGGAACACCGGGGAGCTGTTTTTT; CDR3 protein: CASKTSGNTGELFF
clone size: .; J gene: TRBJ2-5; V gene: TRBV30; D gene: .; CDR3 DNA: TGTGCCTGGAGTGGACAGGTGGTGGAGACCCAGTACTTC; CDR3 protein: CAWSGQVVETQYF
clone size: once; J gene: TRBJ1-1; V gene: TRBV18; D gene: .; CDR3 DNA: TGTGCCAGCTCACTCCAGTACACTGAAGCTTTCTTT; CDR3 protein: CASSLQYTEAFF
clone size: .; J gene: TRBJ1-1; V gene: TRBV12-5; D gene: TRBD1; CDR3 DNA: TGTGCTAGTGGTCTAACAGGGGGCACTGAAGCTTTCTTT; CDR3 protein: CASGLTGGTEAFF
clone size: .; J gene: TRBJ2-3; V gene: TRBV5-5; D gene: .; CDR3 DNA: TGTGCCAGCAGCTCCGGGTCAATCACAGATACGCAGTATTTT; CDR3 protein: CASSSGSITDTQYF
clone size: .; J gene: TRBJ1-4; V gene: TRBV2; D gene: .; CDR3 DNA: TGTGCCAGCAGTGTACTACAGGGACCCACTCTTAATGAAAAACTGTTTTTT; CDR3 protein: CASSVLQGPTLNEKLFF
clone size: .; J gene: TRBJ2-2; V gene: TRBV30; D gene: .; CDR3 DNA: TGTGCCTGGAGGGCCGGGGCCTCGAACACCGGGGAGCTGTTTTTT; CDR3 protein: CAWRAGASNTGELFF
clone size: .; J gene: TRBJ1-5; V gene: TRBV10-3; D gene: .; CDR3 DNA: TGTGCCATCAAGTGGGGCAATCAGCCCCAGCATTTT; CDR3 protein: CAIKWGNQPQHF
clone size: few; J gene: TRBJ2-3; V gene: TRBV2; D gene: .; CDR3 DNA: TGTGCCAGCGTGCGAGACTACTTCACAGATACGCAGTATTTT; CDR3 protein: CASVRDYFTDTQYF
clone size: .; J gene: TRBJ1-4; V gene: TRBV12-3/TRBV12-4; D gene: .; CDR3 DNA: TGTGCCAGCAGCCTTGGATGGGAAAAACTGTTTTTT; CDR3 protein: CASSLGWEKLFF
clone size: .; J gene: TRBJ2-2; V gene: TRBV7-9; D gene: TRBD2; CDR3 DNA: TGTGCCAGCAGCTCGACTAGCGGGGGGATTCATAACGGGGAGCTGTTTTTT; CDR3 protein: CASSSTSGGIHNGELFF
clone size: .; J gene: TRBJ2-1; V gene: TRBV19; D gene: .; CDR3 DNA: TGTGCCAGTAGTATAGAGGCGCTGGCTGAGCAGTTCTTC; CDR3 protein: CASSIEALAEQFF
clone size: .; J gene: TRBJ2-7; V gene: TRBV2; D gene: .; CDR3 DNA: TGTGCCAGCAGTCTCCGTCGGGGTTTGAGTTACGAGCAGTACTTC; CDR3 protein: CASSLRRGLSYEQYF
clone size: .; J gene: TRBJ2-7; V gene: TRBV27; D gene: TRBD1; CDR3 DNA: TGTGCCAGCAGTCTGAGGACAGGGAACGAGCAGTACTTC; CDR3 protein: CASSLRTGNEQYF